These 14 T cell receptor beta chains share one sample of origin, sequenced in a study of T cells in Graves' hyperthyroidism and ophthalmopathy. TCR beta CDR3 regions were amplified from RNA transcripts. The primer set for the first-round RT-PCR of the TCR CDR3 was HTBI. TCRdb independently ran MiXCR on the multiplex PCR reads; one entry per CDR3 protein. The sample lists hundreds of thousands of distinct CDR3 sequences; around 17% were seen once. Sequenced input: blood. The receptor set was obtained from a woman aged 18-29 years with Graves' hyperthyroidism.

This clonotype was found many times. This chain links TRBV3-1 with TRBJ2-1; 8 nucleotides align to TRBD2. V was clipped by 1 base and J by 5 bases; unmatched bases: 4. Germline values: CDR1 LGHDT, CDR2 YNNKEL (reference sequence). The CDR3 has 15 residues. The chain's CDR3 is CASSQAGGSNNEQFF. DNA of the CDR3: TGTGCCAGCAGCCAAGCGGGAGGGAGTAACAATGAGCAGTTCTTC.

V gene TRBV6-1 combines with J gene TRBJ2-7, with TRBD2 matching 7 bases. This CDR3 is built from 15 residues. The germline CDR1 and CDR2 sequences are MNHNS and SASEGT. Germline trimming cut 0 bases from V and 1 base from J; bases unmatched to any gene: 3. This CDR3 is CASSEAAGRSYEQYF. DNA for the CDR3: TGTGCCAGCAGTGAAGCAGCGGGAAGGTCCTACGAGCAGTACTTC.

This clonotype was seen at least ten times. The chain is built from TRBV5-6 and TRBJ2-7, with D hard to call. The CDR3 extends over 14 amino acids. Germline assignment: CDR1 SGHDT and CDR2 YYEEEE. Trimming took off 0 bases at V and 3 bases at J, with 10 bases between the two ends. The CDR3 is CASSLVRGNYEQYF. Written as DNA, the CDR3 is TGTGCCAGCAGCTTGGTTCGCGGAAACTACGAGCAGTACTTC. The entire variable domain, with the rest obtained from reference TRBV5-6 and TRBJ2-7, is as follows: DAGVTQSPTHLIKTRGQQVTLRCSPKSGHDTVSWYQQALGQGPQFIFQYYEEEERQRGNFPDRFSGHQFPNYSSELNVNALLLGDSALYLCASSLVRGNYEQYFGPGTRLTVT.

The chain links TRBV6-2 or TRBV6-3 to TRBJ2-3; no clear D. CDR1 MNHEY and CDR2 SVGEGT come from the germline V gene. Trimming left V 0 bases short and J 7 bases short, with 8 bases between. CDR3 size: 13 residues. CDR3 protein: CASSYSNGNTQYF. CDR3 in DNA: TGTGCCAGCAGTTACTCGAATGGAAATACGCAGTATTTT.

This clonotype was found many times. The rearrangement uses TRBV7-9 and TRBJ1-1; TRBD1 agrees at 12 bases. J lost 0 bases, V lost 6 bases, and 5 bases had no gene match. The CDR3 has 16 residues. Per germline, CDR1 SEHNR and CDR2 FQNEAQ (reference sequence). CDR3 in amino acids: CASRPGQGAMNTEAFF. CDR3 nucleotides: TGTGCCAGCAGACCGGGACAGGGGGCAATGAACACTGAAGCTTTCTTT.

The chain recombines TRBV20-1 with TRBJ2-5, with 10 nucleotides matching TRBD1. The trim removed 6 bases at V and 4 bases at J, leaving 8 bases unmatched. This CDR3 has 14 amino acids. Germline CDR1 reads DFQATT; CDR2 reads SNEGSKA (reference sequence). The CDR3 bases are TGCAGTGCGAGGGGGACAGGGGCAGGAGAGACCCAGTACTTC. Encoded protein: CSARGTGAGETQYF.

In this sample, this clonotype turned up many times. V and J are TRBV6-2 or TRBV6-3 and TRBJ2-3, with 8 bases matching TRBD2. V was pared by 5 bases and J by 8 bases, with 3 bases of the junction left unmatched. From germline, CDR1 is MNHEY and CDR2 SVGEGT. This CDR3 spans 12 amino acids. In DNA form, the CDR3 reads TGTGCCAGCAGTCGTACTAGCGGTACGCAGTATTTT. Translated, it gives CASSRTSGTQYF.

This clonotype was seen a few times. The CDR3 spells CATSDTWTGGFVNEQFF. CDR3 DNA sequence: TGTGCCACCAGTGATACCTGGACAGGGGGCTTCGTCAATGAGCAGTTCTTC. This chain connects TRBV24-1 to TRBJ2-1; 11 bases are shared with TRBD1. Germline V gives CDR1 KGHDR, CDR2 SFDVKD. This CDR3 is 17 amino acids long. Germline trimming cut 3 bases from V and 6 bases from J; bases unmatched to any gene: 9.

The sample holds a few counts of this clonotype. In nucleotides, the CDR3 is TGTGCCAGCAGCTTATGGGCGTGGAGGGGCTATCAGCCCCAGCATTTT. This encodes CASSLWAWRGYQPQHF. The rearrangement uses TRBV7-2 and TRBJ1-5; maybe TRBD1 (5 bases). The V gene lost 2 bases and the J gene lost 5 bases, with 16 bases spanning the gap. This CDR3 region has 16 residues. The germline V gene has CDR1 SGHTA and CDR2 FQGNSA. Drawing the rest from reference TRBV7-2 and TRBJ1-5, the complete variable domain is GAGVSQSPSNKVTEKGKDVELRCDPISGHTALYWYRQSLGQGLEFLIYFQGNSAPDKSGLPSDRFSAERTGGSVSTLTIQRTQQEDSAVYLCASSLWAWRGYQPQHFGDGTRLSIL.

The chain combines TRBV25-1 with TRBJ2-5; 8 nucleotides match TRBD2. Germline V CDR1 and CDR2: MGHDK, SYGVNS. This CDR3 has 14 amino acids. V was pared by 4 bases and J by 3 bases, with 4 bases of the junction left unmatched. The CDR3 spells CASSAAGAEETQYF. As DNA, the CDR3 is TGTGCCAGCAGTGCAGCGGGGGCGGAAGAGACCCAGTACTTC.

This clonotype was recorded at least ten times. The rearrangement links TRBV5-1 to TRBJ1-4, with D tentatively TRBD1 (5 bases). V lost 0 bases, J lost 8 bases, and 11 bases lay in between. Germline assignment: CDR1 SGHRS and CDR2 YFSETQ. The CDR3 has 14 residues. This chain's CDR3 is CASSLGGGAEKLFF. The CDR3 coding sequence is TGCGCCAGCAGCTTGGGCGGGGGAGCGGAAAAACTGTTTTTT.

This clonotype appeared many times. The chain is built from TRBV2 and TRBJ2-4; 7 nucleotides align to TRBD2. CDR1 is SNHLY and CDR2 is FYNNEI in the germline V gene. This CDR3 has 13 residues. Trimming cost V 3 bases and J 9 bases; bases outside gene matches: 5. DNA for the CDR3: TGTGCCAGCAGTGACTTATCGGGGGGCATTCAGTACTTC. This gives the protein CASSDLSGGIQYF.

The CDR3 loop is CSASSDQETQYF. In nucleotides, the CDR3 is TGCAGTGCTAGTAGCGACCAAGAGACCCAGTACTTC. This rearrangement joins TRBV20-1 to TRBJ2-5, with D possibly TRBD2 on 5 matching bases. Germline lookup yields CDR1 DFQATT and CDR2 SNEGSKA (reference sequence). The ends were cut back, 3 bases at V and 0 bases at J, with 5 bases in the middle. The CDR3 spans 12 residues.

The rearrangement joins TRBV19 to TRBJ2-7, with 12 bases that match TRBD2. CDR3 size: 16 residues. The germline V gene has CDR1 LNHDA and CDR2 SQIVND (reference sequence). Trimming at V came to 5 bases and at J to 2 bases, leaving 7 bases not matched to a gene. Here the CDR3 reads CASSPGLAGNPYEQYF. The CDR3 coding sequence is TGTGCCAGTAGTCCCGGACTAGCGGGAAACCCCTACGAGCAGTACTTC.